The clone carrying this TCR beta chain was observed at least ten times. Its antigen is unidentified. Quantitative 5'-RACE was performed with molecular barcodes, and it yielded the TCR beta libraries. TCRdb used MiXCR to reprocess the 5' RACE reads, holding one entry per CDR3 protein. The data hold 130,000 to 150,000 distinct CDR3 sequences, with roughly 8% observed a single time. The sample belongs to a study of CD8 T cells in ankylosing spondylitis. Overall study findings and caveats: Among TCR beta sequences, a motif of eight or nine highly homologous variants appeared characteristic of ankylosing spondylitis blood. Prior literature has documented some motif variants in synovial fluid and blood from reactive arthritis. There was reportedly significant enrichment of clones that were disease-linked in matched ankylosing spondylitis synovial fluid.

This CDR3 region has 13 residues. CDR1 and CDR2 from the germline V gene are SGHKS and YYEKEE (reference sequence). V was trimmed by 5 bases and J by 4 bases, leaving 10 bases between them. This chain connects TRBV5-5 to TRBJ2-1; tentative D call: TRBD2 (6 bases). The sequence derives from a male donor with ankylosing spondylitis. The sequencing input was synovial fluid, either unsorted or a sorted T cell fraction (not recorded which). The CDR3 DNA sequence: TGTGCCAGCAGGCGGGACCAGTACAATGAGCAGTTCTTC. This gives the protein CASRRDQYNEQFF.